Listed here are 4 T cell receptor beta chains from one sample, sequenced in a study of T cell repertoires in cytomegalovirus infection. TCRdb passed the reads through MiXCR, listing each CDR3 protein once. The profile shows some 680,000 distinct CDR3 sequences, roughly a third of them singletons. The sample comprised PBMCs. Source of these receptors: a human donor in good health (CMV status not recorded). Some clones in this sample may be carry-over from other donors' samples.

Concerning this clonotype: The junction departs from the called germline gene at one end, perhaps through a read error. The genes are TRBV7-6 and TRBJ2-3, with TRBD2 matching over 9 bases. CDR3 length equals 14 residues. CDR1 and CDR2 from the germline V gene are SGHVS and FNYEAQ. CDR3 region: CASSEGLAGYTKYF. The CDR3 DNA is TGTGCCAGCAGCGAGGGACTAGCAGGATATACGAAGTATTTT.

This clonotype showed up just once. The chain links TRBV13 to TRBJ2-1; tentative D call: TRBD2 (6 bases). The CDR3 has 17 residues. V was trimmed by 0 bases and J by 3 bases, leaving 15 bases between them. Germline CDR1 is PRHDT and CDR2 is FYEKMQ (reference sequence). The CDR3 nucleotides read TGTGCCAGCAGCTTAGGGACTAGAGGCTACAGCTACAATGAGCAGTTCTTC. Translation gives CASSLGTRGYSYNEQFF.

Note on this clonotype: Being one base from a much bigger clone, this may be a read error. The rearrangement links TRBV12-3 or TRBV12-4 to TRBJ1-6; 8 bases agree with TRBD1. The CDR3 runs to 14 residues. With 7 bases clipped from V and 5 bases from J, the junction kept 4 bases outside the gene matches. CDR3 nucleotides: TGTGCCAGCATCGTGACAGGGGATAATTCACCCCTCCACTTT. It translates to CASIVTGDNSPLHF.

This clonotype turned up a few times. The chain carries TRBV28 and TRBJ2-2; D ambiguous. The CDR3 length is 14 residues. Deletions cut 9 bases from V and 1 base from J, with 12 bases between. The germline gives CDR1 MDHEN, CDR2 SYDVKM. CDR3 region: CASRMAGNTGELFF. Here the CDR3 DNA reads TGTGCCAGTAGGATGGCAGGGAACACCGGGGAGCTGTTTTTT.